The 21 T cell receptor beta chains reported below all come from one sample, sequenced in a study of blood T cells in healthy people across ages. For the second PCR, which ran for about 6 to 11 cycles, a sample-barcoded 5' primer and a J-beta primer mix were used. TCRdb reanalysed the 5' RACE reads using MiXCR and keeps one entry per CDR3 protein. Here the sample spans 1.8 million or so distinct CDR3 sequences, about two fifths being singletons. The sequenced sample was blood. The source is a human donor in good health.

V is TRBV7-2 and J is TRBJ1-1, with D uncertain. The CDR3 is made up of 13 amino acids. CDR1 is SGHTA and CDR2 is FQGNSA in the germline V gene. Trimming stripped 2 bases from V and 4 bases from J, with 8 bases between. The CDR3 DNA follows: TGTGCCAGCAGCTTAATGGATAGCACTGAAGCTTTCTTT. The encoded protein is CASSLMDSTEAFF. The whole variable domain, filled in from reference TRBV7-2 and TRBJ1-1, reads GAGVSQSPSNKVTEKGKDVELRCDPISGHTALYWYRQSLGQGLEFLIYFQGNSAPDKSGLPSDRFSAERTGGSVSTLTIQRTQQEDSAVYLCASSLMDSTEAFFGQGTRLTVV.

This clonotype was counted between two and nine times. The chain carries TRBV6-1 and TRBJ2-1, with 7 bases lining up with TRBD1. J gave up 6 bases and V 7 bases, and 12 bases lay outside the gene matches. CDR3 length equals 15 residues. Germline CDR1 and CDR2: MNHNS and SASEGT. The CDR3 loop is CASNDLTGSLNEQFF. The CDR3 nucleotides are TGTGCCAGCAATGATCTGACAGGGTCCCTCAATGAGCAGTTCTTC.

V usage is TRBV20-1 and J usage is TRBJ2-4; D unresolved. The end of the DNA is better explained by TRBJ2-7, so the J call may be wrong. CDR1 and CDR2 (germline): DFQATT, SNEGSKA (reference sequence). The CDR3 consists of 14 residues. The CDR3 coding sequence is TGCAGTGCTAGAGGGGCCTCCTCCAACTTCGAGCAGTACTTC. It is translated as CSARGASSNFEQYF.

This clonotype appeared a few times. The chain links TRBV5-5 to TRBJ2-4, with D uncertain. The V gene's germline CDR1 is SGHKS and CDR2 YYEKEE (reference sequence). The CDR3 contains 14 residues. V lost 1 base and J lost 2, with 7 bases in between. Here the CDR3 DNA reads TGTGCCAGCAGCTTGTATCATACCAAAAACATTCAGTACTTC. Its translation is CASSLYHTKNIQYF. The variable domain in full, with the rest retrieved from reference TRBV5-5 and TRBJ2-4, is DAGVTQSPTHLIKTRGQQVTLRCSPISGHKSVSWYQQVLGQGPQFIFQYYEKEERGRGNFPDRFSARQFPNYSSELNVNALLLGDSALYLCASSLYHTKNIQYFGAGTRLSVL.

On this clonotype: Its ends do not fully match the called genes, so a read error is possible. CDR3 DNA: TGTGCTAGTGGTTTGACAGCCATCTATGGCCACACCTTC. Translation: CASGLTAIYGHTF. This chain links TRBV12-5 with TRBJ1-2; D unresolved. Germline CDR1 is LGHNT and CDR2 is FRNRAP. The CDR3 covers 13 residues.

Only a few counts were recorded for this clonotype. The chain recombines TRBV4-3 with TRBJ2-3; possibly TRBD1 for D (5 bases). Looked up from germline, CDR1 is LGHNA and CDR2 is YSLEER. With 1 base removed from V and 2 bases from J, the gap between germline ends came to 13 bases. The CDR3 has 16 amino acids. The CDR3 loop is CASSQGGDSLTDTQYF. The CDR3, as DNA: TGCGCCAGCAGCCAAGGTGGTGACAGCCTCACAGATACGCAGTATTTT.

This chain connects TRBV6-1 to TRBJ2-7; D gene uncertain. Germline lookup yields CDR1 MNHNS and CDR2 SASEGT. The CDR3 contains 14 residues. The ends were cut back, 7 bases at V and 2 bases at J, with 15 bases in the middle. The CDR3 region has the DNA TGTGCCAGCACTCGACCTGAAGGAACCTACGAGCAGTACTTC. Protein sequence: CASTRPEGTYEQYF.

The CDR3 loop is CASSLRVGRGDLNEQFF. The CDR3 DNA reads as TGTGCCAGCAGCTTAAGAGTGGGGCGGGGGGACCTCAATGAGCAGTTCTTC. This chain uses TRBV7-3 with TRBJ2-1, with TRBD2 identical over 8 bases. V was pared by 1 base and J by 6 bases, with 11 bases of the junction left unmatched. The CDR3 spans 17 residues. Germline V gene data show CDR1 as SGHTA and CDR2 as FQGTGA.

The chain carries TRBV7-2 and TRBJ2-7; TRBD2 agrees at 8 bases. This CDR3 has 14 amino acids. The germline gives CDR1 SGHTA, CDR2 FQGNSA. V shed 5 bases, J shed 3 bases, and the junction held 6 bases outside the gene matches. CDR3 residues: CASSTGLGYYEQYF. The CDR3 nucleotides read TGTGCCAGCAGCACGGGACTAGGTTACTACGAGCAGTACTTC. Based on the CDR3 plus reference TRBV7-2 and TRBJ2-7, the full variable domain is GAGVSQSPSNKVTEKGKDVELRCDPISGHTALYWYRQSLGQGLEFLIYFQGNSAPDKSGLPSDRFSAERTGGSVSTLTIQRTQQEDSAVYLCASSTGLGYYEQYFGPGTRLTVT.

V and J are TRBV12-3 or TRBV12-4 and TRBJ1-2; tentative D call: TRBD1 (5 bases). This CDR3 spans 15 amino acids. Trimming pared 3 bases from V and 3 bases from J, leaving 14 bases between. CDR3 sequence: CASSFGRGTDYGYTF. CDR3 sequence (DNA): TGTGCCAGCAGTTTCGGCCGGGGGACGGACTATGGCTACACCTTC.

The chain employs TRBV2 and TRBJ1-3; TRBD1 aligns across 9 bases. The CDR3 is 16 amino acids. Trimming cost V 4 bases and J 4 bases; bases outside gene matches: 8. The germline V gene has CDR1 SNHLY and CDR2 FYNNEI. This CDR3 is CASSGVTGGRGNTIYF. CDR3 coding DNA: TGTGCCAGCAGTGGTGTGACAGGGGGTCGCGGAAACACCATATATTTT.

A remark on this clonotype: The junction differs from germline at one of its ends, possibly a read error. This chain joins TRBV5-1 and TRBJ2-4; 7 bases match TRBD1. The J call may be wrong; the DNA end is better matched by TRBJ2-7. Germline lookup yields CDR1 SGHRS and CDR2 YFSETQ. The CDR3 runs to 14 residues. DNA for the CDR3: TGTGCCAGCAGCTTATTGGGACAGAACTACGAGCAGTACTTC. Protein product: CASSLLGQNYEQYF.

The chain carries TRBV20-1 and TRBJ2-7; 8 positions match TRBD2. This CDR3 is built from 13 residues. Losses at the gene ends were 6 bases for V and 2 bases for J; bases not matched to a gene: 6. In germline, CDR1 is DFQATT, CDR2 SNEGSKA (reference sequence). The CDR3 protein is CSAPGLVPYEQYF. For the CDR3, the DNA is TGCAGTGCGCCGGGACTAGTTCCCTACGAGCAGTACTTC.

The chain carries TRBV7-2 and TRBJ2-3; weak D call: TRBD2 (6 bases). CDR3 size: 17 residues. Between the trimmed V and J ends, which lost 4 bases and 0 bases, there was a span of 17 bases. The V gene's germline CDR1 is SGHTA and CDR2 FQGNSA. The CDR3 reads CASSYASRGISTDTQYF. The CDR3, as DNA: TGTGCCAGCAGCTACGCTTCCCGGGGGATTAGCACAGATACGCAGTATTTT.

The chain employs TRBV29-1 and TRBJ1-1; D gene uncertain. Trimming took 4 bases from V and 6 from J, leaving 12 bases between them. This CDR3 comprises 12 residues. Germline assignment: CDR1 SQVTM and CDR2 ANQGSEA. The CDR3 coding sequence is TGCAGCGTTGCGTCCGGGAGTTCTGAAGCTTTCTTT. Encoded protein: CSVASGSSEAFF.

The table lists this clonotype with many counts. The CDR3 DNA reads as TGTGCCAGCAGACCTAGCGGCCTCTCCTACAATGAGCAGTTCTTC. Protein product: CASRPSGLSYNEQFF. The chain combines TRBV12-3 or TRBV12-4 with TRBJ2-1, with 7 bases aligning to TRBD2. The J segment lost 0 bases and the V segment lost 6 bases, leaving 5 bases of the junction unmatched. The CDR3 totals 15 residues.

This clonotype came up a few times. The rearrangement joins TRBV4-3 to TRBJ1-2; TRBD1 might be the D (5 bases). V gave up 0 bases and J gave up 4 bases, with 15 bases separating them. The CDR3 spans 16 residues. CDR1 and CDR2 from the germline V gene are LGHNA and YSLEER. The CDR3 sequence is CASSQDGGGSSYGYTF. The CDR3 coding sequence is TGCGCCAGCAGCCAAGACGGTGGGGGGTCTTCCTATGGCTACACCTTC.

The chain carries TRBV7-2 and TRBJ1-2, with TRBD1 as a possible D gene (6 bases). Per germline, CDR1 SGHTA and CDR2 FQGNSA. V lost 8 bases to trimming and J lost 7 bases, with 14 bases between them. CDR3 length equals 12 residues. The CDR3 bases are TGTGCCAGCCGGGACATTCGGGGTGGCTACACCTTC. It specifies CASRDIRGGYTF.

This clonotype was counted a single time. The J gene is TRBJ1-4, the V gene TRBV7-9; D unresolved. Trimming took 1 base from V and 8 from J, leaving 17 bases between them. Germline CDR1 reads SEHNR; CDR2 reads FQNEAQ (reference sequence). The CDR3 runs 16 residues. CDR3 DNA sequence: TGTGCCAGCAGCTTAGAATCCACTGACGTGCGGGAAAAACTGTTTTTT. Translating gives CASSLESTDVREKLFF.

The table lists this clonotype with many counts. The CDR3 loop is CSEGLAEGETQYF. The CDR3 coding sequence is TGCAGCGAAGGACTAGCGGAGGGGGAGACCCAGTACTTC. This chain connects TRBV29-1 to TRBJ2-5, with 10 bases matching TRBD2. Trimming cost V 7 bases and J 5 bases; bases outside gene matches: 7. Germline-derived CDR1 and CDR2 are SQVTM and ANQGSEA. The CDR3 is 13 residues long.

This clonotype was observed at least ten times. This clone may be a read error of a much larger clone one base away. The chain carries TRBV7-2 and TRBJ2-2; TRBD1 or TRBD2 may be the D gene (5 bases each). Looked up from germline, CDR1 is SGHTA and CDR2 is FQGNSA. CDR3 length equals 16 residues. CDR3 in DNA: TGTGCCAGCAGCTTCGACAGAAATTATAACACCGGGGAGCGGTTTTTT. This gives the protein CASSFDRNYNTGERFF.